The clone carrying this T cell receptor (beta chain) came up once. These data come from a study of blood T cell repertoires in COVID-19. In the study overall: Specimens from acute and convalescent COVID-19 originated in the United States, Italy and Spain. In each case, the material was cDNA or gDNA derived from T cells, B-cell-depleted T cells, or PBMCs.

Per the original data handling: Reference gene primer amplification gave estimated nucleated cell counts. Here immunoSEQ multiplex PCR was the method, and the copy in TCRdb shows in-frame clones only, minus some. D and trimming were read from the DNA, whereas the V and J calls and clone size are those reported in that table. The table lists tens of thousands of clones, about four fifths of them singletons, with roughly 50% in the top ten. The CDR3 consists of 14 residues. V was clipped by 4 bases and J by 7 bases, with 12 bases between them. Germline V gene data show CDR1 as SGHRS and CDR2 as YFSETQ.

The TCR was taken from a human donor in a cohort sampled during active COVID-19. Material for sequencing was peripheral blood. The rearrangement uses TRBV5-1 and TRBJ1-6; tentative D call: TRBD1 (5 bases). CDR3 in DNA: TGCGCCAGCAGCCCCGGGACTAAAAATTCACCCCTCCACTTT. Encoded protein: CASSPGTKNSPLHF. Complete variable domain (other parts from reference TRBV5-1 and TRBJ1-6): KAGVTQTPRYLIKTRGQQVTLSCSPISGHRSVSWYQQTPGQGLQFLFEYFSETQRNKGNFPGRFSGRQFSNSRSEMNVSTLELGDSALYLCASSPGTKNSPLHFGNGTRLTVT.